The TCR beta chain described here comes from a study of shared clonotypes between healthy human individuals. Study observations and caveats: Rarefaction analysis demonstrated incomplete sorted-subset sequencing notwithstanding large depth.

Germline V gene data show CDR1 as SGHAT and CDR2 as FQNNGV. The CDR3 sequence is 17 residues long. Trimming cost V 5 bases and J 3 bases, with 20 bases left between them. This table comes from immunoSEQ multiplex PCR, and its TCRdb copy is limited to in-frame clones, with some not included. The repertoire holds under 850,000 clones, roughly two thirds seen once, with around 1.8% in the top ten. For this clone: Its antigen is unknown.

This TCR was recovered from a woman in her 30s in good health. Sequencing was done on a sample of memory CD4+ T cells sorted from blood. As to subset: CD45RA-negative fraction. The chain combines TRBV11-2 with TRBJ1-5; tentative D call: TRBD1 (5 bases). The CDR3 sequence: CASSDRGGADFNQPQHF. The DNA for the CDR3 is TGTGCCAGCAGCGACCGCGGCGGGGCAGACTTCAATCAGCCCCAGCATTTT. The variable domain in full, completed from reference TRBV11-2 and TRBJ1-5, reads EAGVAQSPRYKIIEKRQSVAFWCNPISGHATLYWYQQILGQGPKLLIQFQNNGVVDDSQLPKDRFSAERLKGVDSTLKIQPAKLEDSAVYLCASSDRGGADFNQPQHFGDGTRLSIL.